Listed below are T cell receptor beta chains from one sample, sequenced in a study of cytomegalovirus exposure and HLA in healthy donors. Clones were sequenced by immunoSEQ multiplex PCR, and TCRdb holds only the in-frame ones, with some missing. Seen here are 70,000 to 95,000 clones, about 78% observed once, and the top ten hold 1.6%. Sequencing was carried out using PBMCs. The receptor source for this set is a man aged 35 to 55 in good health and CMV-seronegative. CDR3s include the opening cysteine and the closing phenylalanine or tryptophan. The order of the fields is D gene, J gene, V gene, clone size, CDR3 protein, CDR3 DNA. D genes are given only for firm matches. Clone size appears in some rows only: once, few, many, or a class for an expanded clone.

>TRBD2|TRBJ2-5|TRBV2|few
CASRGGFSETQYF
TGTGCCAGCAGGGGGGGGTTTTCAGAGACCCAGTACTTC
>TRBD2|TRBJ2-3|TRBV7-9|.
CASSQLAGGTDTQYF
TGTGCCAGCAGCCAACTAGCGGGAGGGACAGATACGCAGTATTTT
>TRBD2|TRBJ2-3|TRBV5-8|.
CASSGGLAGFTDTQYF
TGTGCCAGCAGCGGGGGACTAGCGGGCTTCACAGATACGCAGTATTTT
>.|TRBJ2-1|TRBV7-9|.
CASSFIGGVNEQFF
TGTGCCAGCAGCTTTATCGGGGGAGTGAATGAGCAGTTCTTC
>.|TRBJ1-5|TRBV19|.
CASSIFRGSNQPQHF
TGTGCCAGTAGTATATTTAGGGGTAGCAATCAGCCCCAGCATTTT
>.|TRBJ2-7|TRBV9|.
CASSETTSSEQYF
TGTGCCAGCAGCGAAACTACGAGCTCCGAGCAGTACTTC
>.|TRBJ2-1|TRBV12-5|.
CASGLEGLSASRQFF
TGTGCTAGTGGTTTGGAGGGGTTAAGTGCTTCCCGACAGTTCTTC
>TRBD2|TRBJ2-7|TRBV30|.
CAWGRTSGAYEQYF
TGTGCCTGGGGACGGACTAGCGGGGCCTACGAGCAGTACTTC
>TRBD2|TRBJ2-7|TRBV11-2|.
CASSLGEGPLREQYF
TGTGCCAGCAGCCTCGGGGAGGGACCTTTGAGGGAGCAGTACTTC
>.|TRBJ1-2|TRBV28|.
CASSLIGSNYGYTF
TGTGCCAGCAGTTTAATAGGGAGTAACTATGGCTACACCTTC
>TRBD1|TRBJ2-3|TRBV5-1|.
CASSFQGAADTQYF
TGCGCCAGCAGCTTCCAGGGGGCTGCAGATACGCAGTATTTT
>.|TRBJ2-3|TRBV4-1|.
CASSQDDGTLLSPDTQYF
TGCGCCAGCAGCCAAGATGACGGGACACTCTTATCGCCAGATACGCAGTATTTT
>.|TRBJ2-5|TRBV7-9|.
CASSYLGGRETQYF
TGTGCCAGCAGCTATTTGGGGGGGCGAGAGACCCAGTACTTC
>TRBD2|TRBJ2-7|TRBV7-2|.
CASSRDILAGAYEQYF
TGTGCCAGCAGCCGAGATATACTAGCGGGAGCTTACGAGCAGTACTTC
>.|TRBJ2-1|TRBV11-2|.
CASSPDSYNEQFF
TGTGCCAGCAGCCCAGACAGTTACAATGAGCAGTTCTTC
>TRBD2|TRBJ2-5|TRBV6-1|.
CASSEGGRRPETQYF
TGTGCCAGCAGTGAAGGCGGGAGACGGCCAGAGACCCAGTACTTC
>TRBD2|TRBJ2-7|TRBV10-2|.
CATRLAGGPEQYF
TGCGCCACGCGACTAGCGGGAGGGCCTGAGCAGTACTTC